A single sample is the source of the 27 T cell receptor beta chains below, sequenced in a study of T cell responses to AZD1222 COVID-19 vaccine. Profiling relied on immunoSEQ multiplex PCR, and the TCRdb table lists in-frame clones only, not all of them. The data show around 150,000 clones, less than 95% seen once. The sample in question was peripheral blood, obtained on day 0 of AZD1222 vaccination. These receptors were taken from an adult in good health.

The V call is TRBV29-1, the J call TRBJ1-2, with D perhaps TRBD1 (5 bases). The V end lost 4 bases, the J end lost 1 base, and 10 bases lay between the germline ends. The CDR3 is made up of 13 amino acids. Germline assignment: CDR1 SQVTM and CDR2 ANQGSEA. CDR3 protein: CSVGQLVNYGYTF. CDR3 nucleotides: TGCAGCGTTGGACAGCTAGTTAACTATGGCTACACCTTC.

The gene calls are TRBV28 and TRBJ2-5, with 8 positions matching TRBD2. This CDR3 has 15 residues. The V and J ends lost 6 bases and 2 bases, in that order; junction bases with no gene match: 8. Germline assignment: CDR1 MDHEN and CDR2 SYDVKM. The CDR3 bases are TGTGCCAGCAGCCCCGGGACTAGTCGGCAAGAGACCCAGTACTTC. Amino acids: CASSPGTSRQETQYF.

V is TRBV10-3 and J is TRBJ1-2; D call uncertain. Germline values: CDR1 ENHRY, CDR2 SYGVKD. V lost 0 bases and J lost 8, with 13 bases in between. This CDR3 region has 14 residues. CDR3 nucleotide sequence: TGTGCCATCAGTGAGTCAGGCGAGGCGGTAGGCTACACCTTC. Translated, it gives CAISESGEAVGYTF.

The chain joins TRBV30 to TRBJ2-1, with D possibly TRBD2 on 7 matching bases. The CDR3 sequence is 15 residues long. Deletions cut 0 bases from V and 4 bases from J, with 13 bases between. Germline CDR1 is GTSNPN and CDR2 is SVGIG (reference sequence). The CDR3 loop reads CAWSVRGGRYNEQFF. The DNA of the CDR3 is TGTGCCTGGAGTGTAAGGGGGGGCCGATACAATGAGCAGTTCTTC. Supplemented by reference TRBV30 and TRBJ2-1, the full variable domain reads SQTIHQWPATLVQPVGSPLSLECTVEGTSNPNLYWYRQAAGRGLQLLFYSVGIGQISSEVPQNLSASRPQDRQFILSSKKLLLSDSGFYLCAWSVRGGRYNEQFFGPGTRLTVL.

With regard to this clone: Within the sample, other DNA sequences also encode this same CDR3. This chain uses TRBV3-1 (or the pseudogene TRBV3-2) with TRBJ1-6, with D unresolved. Germline lookup yields CDR1 LGHDT and CDR2 YNNKEL (reference sequence). V lost 2 bases to trimming and J lost 10 bases, with 12 bases between them. The CDR3 is made up of 14 amino acids. CDR3 protein: CASSQIGLESPLHF. CDR3 in DNA: TGTGCCAGCAGCCAAATAGGGTTAGAATCACCCCTCCACTTT.

The sample holds a few counts of this clone. For the CDR3, the DNA is TGTGCCAGCAGCCAGGGGAGCAAGGGAAACACCATATATTTT. Translation: CASSQGSKGNTIYF. The gene calls are TRBV28 and TRBJ1-3; tentatively, D is TRBD1 (6 bases). The CDR3 runs 14 residues. V gave up 6 bases and J gave up 4 bases, with 13 bases separating them. Per the germline V gene, CDR1 is MDHEN and CDR2 is SYDVKM.

This sequence joins TRBV3-1 (or the pseudogene TRBV3-2) and TRBJ1-1, with D unclear. Trimming left V 4 bases short and J 1 base short, with 13 bases between. The CDR3 is made up of 15 amino acids. The V gene's germline CDR1 is LGHDT and CDR2 YNNKEL (reference sequence). CDR3 DNA: TGTGCCAGCAGCCCGACTGGGTTGAAGAACACTGAAGCTTTCTTT. It is translated as CASSPTGLKNTEAFF.

This rearrangement joins TRBV10-3 to TRBJ2-1; D perhaps matches TRBD1 (6 bases). Germline V gives CDR1 ENHRY, CDR2 SYGVKD. V gave up 2 bases and J gave up 4 bases, with 12 bases separating them. The CDR3 consists of 15 residues. CDR3 amino acids: CAISEGEGDYNEQFF. DNA for the CDR3: TGTGCCATCAGTGAGGGCGAGGGGGATTACAATGAGCAGTTCTTC.

The chain employs TRBV7-2 and TRBJ2-1; D is perhaps TRBD2 (5 bases). This CDR3 is 12 amino acids long. Trimming pared 5 bases from V and 14 bases from J, leaving 16 bases between. Germline V gives CDR1 SGHTA, CDR2 FQGNSA. In DNA form, the CDR3 reads TGTGCCAGCAGCCCCTCGCGTTGGCGGGAGTTCTTC. Encoded protein: CASSPSRWREFF. Looking up the rest from reference TRBV7-2 and TRBJ2-1 gives the full variable domain: GAGVSQSPSNKVTEKGKDVELRCDPISGHTALYWYRQSLGQGLEFLIYFQGNSAPDKSGLPSDRFSAERTGGSVSTLTIQRTQQEDSAVYLCASSPSRWREFFGPGTRLTVL.

The V gene is TRBV24-1, the J gene TRBJ1-4; TRBD1 matches at 8 bases. Germline V gives CDR1 KGHDR, CDR2 SFDVKD. J lost 6 bases, V lost 5 bases, and 4 bases had no gene match. This CDR3 region has 14 residues. The CDR3, as DNA: TGTGCCACCAGTGCGGACAGGGAGGATGAAAAACTGTTTTTT. Its protein is CATSADREDEKLFF.

The V and J genes are TRBV3-1 (or the pseudogene TRBV3-2) and TRBJ2-2; D assignment may be TRBD1 or TRBD2 (5 bases each). The V end lost 4 bases, the J end lost 9 bases, and 15 bases lay between the germline ends. The CDR3 consists of 14 residues. Looked up from germline, CDR1 is LGHDT and CDR2 is YNNKEL (reference sequence). The CDR3, as DNA: TGTGCCAGCAGCCCCCTGGGGGATTTCAGGGAGCTGTTTTTT. This encodes CASSPLGDFRELFF.

The chain links TRBV7-9 to TRBJ1-5; TRBD1 might be the D (5 bases). The CDR3 sequence is 14 residues long. Trimming cost V 6 bases and J 5 bases, with 14 bases left between them. Germline V lookup: CDR1 SEHNR, CDR2 FQNEAQ (reference sequence). CDR3 coding DNA: TGTGCCAGCAGTGATAGCGGGGCGTATCAGCCCCAGCATTTT. This encodes CASSDSGAYQPQHF.

The V and J genes are TRBV4-1 and TRBJ2-1; 10 bases fit TRBD1. Germline V gene data show CDR1 as MGHRA and CDR2 as YSYEKL. V gave up 4 bases and J gave up 3 bases; unmatched junction bases: 6. The CDR3 contains 16 residues. The CDR3 loop reads CASSLMGTGVYNEQFF. The DNA of the CDR3 is TGCGCCAGCAGCCTTATGGGGACAGGGGTCTACAATGAGCAGTTCTTC.

The rearrangement joins TRBV30 to TRBJ2-7; maybe TRBD1 (6 bases). Per the germline V gene, CDR1 is GTSNPN and CDR2 is SVGIG (reference sequence). Trimming stripped 2 bases from V and 3 bases from J, with 11 bases between. The CDR3 sequence is 13 residues long. The CDR3 sequence: CAWSKGHLYEQYF. Written as DNA, the CDR3 is TGTGCCTGGAGTAAGGGACATCTCTACGAGCAGTACTTC.

A single count supports this clone. The chain combines TRBV7-9 with TRBJ2-7, with 9 bases matching TRBD1. J gave up 7 bases and V 3 bases, and 7 bases lay outside the gene matches. This CDR3 is built from 14 residues. Per germline, CDR1 SEHNR and CDR2 FQNEAQ (reference sequence). The CDR3 is CASSFGTGTPEQYF. The CDR3 nucleotides read TGTGCCAGCAGCTTTGGGACAGGGACCCCAGAGCAGTACTTC.

This sequence joins TRBV7-8 and TRBJ1-5; the D gene is possibly TRBD1 (6 bases). Deletions cut 5 bases from V and 7 bases from J, with 9 bases between. Germline CDR1 reads SGHVS; CDR2 reads FQNEAQ. There are 12 residues in the CDR3. The CDR3 sequence is CASSPRGQPQHF. CDR3 in DNA: TGTGCCAGCAGCCCCAGGGGCCAGCCCCAGCATTTT.

The CDR3 nucleotides read TGTGCCTGGAGCCACAGGGATTTAAACTATGGCTACACCTTC. It codes for CAWSHRDLNYGYTF. V gene TRBV30 combines with J gene TRBJ1-2, with a tentative D call TRBD1 (6 bases). V lost 3 bases to trimming and J lost 2 bases, with 13 bases between them. This CDR3 is built from 14 residues. The V gene's germline CDR1 is GTSNPN and CDR2 SVGIG (reference sequence).

The V and J genes are TRBV10-3 and TRBJ1-2; maybe TRBD1 (5 bases). Per the germline V gene, CDR1 is ENHRY and CDR2 is SYGVKD. V was trimmed by 0 bases and J by 4 bases, leaving 15 bases between them. There are 16 residues in the CDR3. CDR3 protein: CAISESYNGGAYGYTF. The CDR3 DNA reads as TGTGCCATCAGTGAGTCGTATAACGGAGGGGCCTATGGCTACACCTTC.

The chain recombines TRBV30 with TRBJ1-3, with a tentative D call TRBD1 (5 bases). Trimming removed 0 bases from V and 0 bases from J, with 9 bases in between. The germline gives CDR1 GTSNPN, CDR2 SVGIG (reference sequence). This CDR3 contains 15 residues. This chain's CDR3 is CAWSVARVSGNTIYF. The CDR3 nucleotides read TGTGCCTGGAGTGTAGCCAGGGTCTCTGGAAACACCATATATTTT. Filled out from reference TRBV30 and TRBJ1-3, the complete variable domain reads SQTIHQWPATLVQPVGSPLSLECTVEGTSNPNLYWYRQAAGRGLQLLFYSVGIGQISSEVPQNLSASRPQDRQFILSSKKLLLSDSGFYLCAWSVARVSGNTIYFGEGSWLTVV.

The V call is TRBV30, the J call TRBJ1-5, with a possible D match to TRBD1 (5 bases). The CDR3 has 13 residues. The V end was cut by 4 bases, the J end by 3 bases, with 10 bases between. Germline V gene lookup returns CDR1 GTSNPN and CDR2 SVGIG (reference sequence). The CDR3 protein is CAWTQGPNQPQHF. The CDR3 bases are TGTGCCTGGACCCAGGGACCCAATCAGCCCCAGCATTTT.

V is TRBV10-1 and J is TRBJ2-3, with TRBD2 matching 8 bases. V was pared by 4 bases and J by 0 bases, with 6 bases of the junction left unmatched. The germline CDR1 and CDR2 sequences are WNHNN and SYGVQD (reference sequence). This CDR3 contains 16 residues. The CDR3 coding sequence is TGCGCCAGCAGTGTTCGCGGGAGGCCGAGCACAGATACGCAGTATTTT. Translating it yields CASSVRGRPSTDTQYF.

The sample holds a few counts of this clone. The chain employs TRBV9 and TRBJ2-2; 7 nucleotides line up with TRBD2. V shed 4 bases and J 2 bases; nucleotides not matched to a gene: 8. The length of the CDR3 is 16 residues. Looked up from germline, CDR1 is SGDLS and CDR2 is YYNGEE. The chain's CDR3 is CASSPSLAENTGELFF. The CDR3 coding sequence is TGTGCCAGCAGCCCATCCCTAGCGGAAAACACCGGGGAGCTGTTTTTT.

This sequence joins TRBV27 and TRBJ1-1; the D is unclear. The CDR3 length is 15 residues. V was clipped by 4 bases and J by 4 bases, with 16 bases between them. CDR1 MNHEY and CDR2 SMNVEV come from the germline V gene (reference sequence). The CDR3 protein is CASSSPKGWGTEAFF. The CDR3 DNA sequence: TGTGCCAGCAGTTCCCCAAAAGGGTGGGGCACTGAAGCTTTCTTT.

The rearrangement uses TRBV28 and TRBJ2-3; 7 bases are a match to TRBD1. CDR3 length: 14 residues. Germline values: CDR1 MDHEN, CDR2 SYDVKM. The V gene end was trimmed by 5 bases and the J gene end by 4 bases; junction bases not matched to a gene: 6. The CDR3 nucleotides are TGTGCCAGCAGTAGGGGGCAGGGTTCAGATACGCAGTATTTT. Its translation: CASSRGQGSDTQYF.

As DNA, the CDR3 is TGTGCCTCAGAACCCTCGGCTGATGGCTACACCTTC. Amino acid sequence: CASEPSADGYTF. V and J are TRBV30 and TRBJ1-2; D remains ambiguous. The germline V and J ends were trimmed by 7 bases and 6 bases, with 15 bases remaining between them. Looked up from germline, CDR1 is GTSNPN and CDR2 is SVGIG (reference sequence). The CDR3 extends over 12 amino acids.

V gene TRBV30 combines with J gene TRBJ2-7; TRBD2 agrees at 7 bases. The V segment lost 2 bases and the J segment 3 bases; nucleotides outside the gene matches: 4. CDR3 size: 13 residues. Germline V gives CDR1 GTSNPN, CDR2 SVGIG (reference sequence). The chain's CDR3 is CAWSSGRDYEQYF. DNA for the CDR3: TGTGCCTGGAGTTCTGGGAGGGACTACGAGCAGTACTTC.

The V gene is TRBV4-1, the J gene TRBJ1-1, with D unresolved. This CDR3 has 14 residues. The V gene's germline CDR1 is MGHRA and CDR2 YSYEKL. V dropped 0 bases and J dropped 0 bases, with 5 bases sitting between them. DNA of the CDR3: TGCGCCAGCAGCCAAGATCTTCTGAACACTGAAGCTTTCTTT. Its protein product is CASSQDLLNTEAFF.